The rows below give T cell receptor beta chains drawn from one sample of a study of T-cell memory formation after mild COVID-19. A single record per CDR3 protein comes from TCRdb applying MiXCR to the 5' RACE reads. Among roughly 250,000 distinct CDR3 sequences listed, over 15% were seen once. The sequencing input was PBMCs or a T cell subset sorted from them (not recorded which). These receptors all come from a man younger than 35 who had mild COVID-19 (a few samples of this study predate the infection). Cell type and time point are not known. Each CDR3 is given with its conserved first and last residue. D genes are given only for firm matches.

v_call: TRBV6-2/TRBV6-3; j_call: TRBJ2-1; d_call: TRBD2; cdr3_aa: CASSYERGSDVGISNEQFF
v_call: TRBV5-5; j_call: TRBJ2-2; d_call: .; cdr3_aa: CASSLLGFSNTGELFF
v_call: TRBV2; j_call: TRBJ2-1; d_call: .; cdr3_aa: CASSEGPLREQFF
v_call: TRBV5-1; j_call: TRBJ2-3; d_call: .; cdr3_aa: CASSLALTGGPDTQYF
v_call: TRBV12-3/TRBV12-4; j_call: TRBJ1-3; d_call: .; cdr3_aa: CANSQGASGNTIYF
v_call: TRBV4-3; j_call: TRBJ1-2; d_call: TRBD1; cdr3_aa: CASSRDRGLSYGYTF
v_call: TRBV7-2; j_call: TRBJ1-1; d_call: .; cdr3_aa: CASSSRGWDTEAFF
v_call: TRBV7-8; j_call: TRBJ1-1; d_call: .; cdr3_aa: CASSLGPGPNTEAFF
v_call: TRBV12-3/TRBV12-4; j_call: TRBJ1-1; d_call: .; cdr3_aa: CASRRDPNTEAFF
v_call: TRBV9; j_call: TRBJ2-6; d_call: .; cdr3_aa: CASSVRTSGANVLTF